This T cell receptor (beta chain) appears in the sequencing data of a study of identical twins. The CDR3 extends over 13 amino acids. Germline loops: CDR1 SNHLY, CDR2 FYNNEI. Trimming cost V 6 bases and J 6 bases, with 14 bases left between them. TCRdb independently ran MiXCR on the 5' RACE reads; one entry per CDR3 protein. Counted here are under 300,000 distinct CDR3 sequences, more than 13% occurring once; the ten biggest clones make up 7% to 9.5%. This clonotype showed up many times. This sequence joins TRBV2 and TRBJ1-2; tentatively, D is TRBD1 (5 bases). Source material: memory (CD45RO+) T cells sorted from blood. The sequence was obtained from a woman under 30 in good health. Here the CDR3 DNA reads TGTGCCAGCAGCTATACAGGTGACAATGGCTACACCTTC. It translates to CASSYTGDNGYTF.